This passage covers 20 T cell receptor beta chains from one sample sequenced in a study of Tregs in tolerant kidney transplant recipients. Sequencing used immunoSEQ multiplex PCR; TCRdb keeps in-frame clones, though not all of them. Among just under 65,000 clones listed, 95% to 98% were seen once. Here the sequenced sample was Tregs from blood, taken before the transplant. All receptors come from a human donor who received a combined kidney and bone marrow transplant.

The chain has TRBV6-5 and TRBJ1-2, with D tentatively TRBD1 (6 bases). Germline V gives CDR1 MNHEY, CDR2 SVGAGI. V was clipped by 4 bases and J by 4 bases, with 13 bases between them. The CDR3 is made up of 14 amino acids. The CDR3 loop is CASSLGGFPYGYTF. In nucleotides, the CDR3 is TGTGCCAGCAGTTTAGGGGGTTTTCCCTATGGCTACACCTTC.

CDR3 DNA: TGTGCCAGCAGCCCTAGCGGGGGTACTTCCAATGAGCAGTTCTTC. This translates into CASSPSGGTSNEQFF. The chain carries TRBV11-3 and TRBJ2-1; 10 bases are shared with TRBD2. V lost 5 bases and J lost 6; bases outside the gene matches: 7. Per the germline V gene, CDR1 is SGHNT and CDR2 is YENEEA. This CDR3 contains 15 residues.

The chain uses TRBV5-1 and TRBJ2-5, with 12 bases fitting TRBD2. V was clipped by 0 bases and J by 0 bases; unmatched bases: 3. This CDR3 is built from 17 residues. Looked up from germline, CDR1 is SGHRS and CDR2 is YFSETQ. The DNA for the CDR3 is TGCGCCAGCAGCTTGGGGCTAGCGGGGGGGTACCAAGAGACCCAGTACTTC. This sequence encodes CASSLGLAGGYQETQYF.

V is TRBV30 and J is TRBJ2-7; the D gene is possibly TRBD2 (7 bases). Germline CDR1 is GTSNPN and CDR2 is SVGIG (reference sequence). The CDR3 consists of 14 residues. Trimming removed 5 bases at V and 3 bases at J, with 17 bases between. The CDR3 bases are TGTGCCTGGGCGGCGGGGGCCGGAATCTACGAGCAGTACTTC. The encoded protein is CAWAAGAGIYEQYF.

CDR3 DNA: TGTGCCAGCAGCGCGACTAGCGGGTTAACCTACGAGCAGTACTTC. Translation gives CASSATSGLTYEQYF. V and J are TRBV7-2 and TRBJ2-7, with 10 nucleotides matching TRBD2. After removal of 5 bases from V and 2 bases from J, the junction contained 6 bases not matched to a gene. This CDR3 comprises 15 residues. Germline lookup yields CDR1 SGHTA and CDR2 FQGNSA.

The chain has TRBV2 and TRBJ2-1; 7 bases line up with TRBD1. The CDR3 is 13 amino acids. The germline V gene has CDR1 SNHLY and CDR2 FYNNEI. The V and J ends lost 9 bases and 6 bases, in that order; junction bases with no gene match: 8. The CDR3 nucleotides read TGTGCCAGAAGAGACAGGGTCCCCAATGAGCAGTTCTTC. This sequence encodes CARRDRVPNEQFF.

The CDR3 sequence: CASRPRDRPGGYTF. DNA of the CDR3: TGTGCCAGCAGACCTAGAGACAGGCCGGGGGGCTACACCTTC. The V and J genes are TRBV14 and TRBJ1-2, with a weak D call TRBD1 (6 bases). Germline V gene data show CDR1 as SGHDN and CDR2 as FVKESK. Deletions cut 6 bases from V and 8 bases from J, with 19 bases between. The CDR3 extends over 14 amino acids.

In this sample, this clone turned up once. The chain employs TRBV27 and TRBJ2-2, with 8 bases aligning to TRBD1. The V gene's germline CDR1 is MNHEY and CDR2 SMNVEV (reference sequence). The CDR3 loop spans 17 amino acids. V lost 1 base and J lost 1; bases outside the gene matches: 5. CDR3 residues: CASSLLYGTGNTGELFF. The DNA for the CDR3 is TGTGCCAGCAGTTTATTGTACGGGACAGGGAACACCGGGGAGCTGTTTTTT.

The V gene is TRBV6-6, the J gene TRBJ1-2; a weak D match, TRBD1 (6 bases). The CDR3 sequence is 13 residues long. CDR1 and CDR2 (germline): MNHNY, SVGAGI (reference sequence). With 5 bases removed from V and 2 bases from J, the gap between germline ends came to 9 bases. This CDR3 reads CASSTTGNYGYTF. The CDR3 DNA reads as TGTGCCAGCAGTACGACAGGCAACTATGGCTACACCTTC.

The CDR3 loop reads CASSITPWRGLINEQFF. The CDR3 coding sequence is TGTGCCAGCAGCATTACCCCCTGGCGGGGGTTGATCAATGAGCAGTTCTTC. The V and J genes are TRBV13 and TRBJ2-1; the match to TRBD2 covers 7 bases. V gave up 5 bases and J gave up 6 bases; unmatched junction bases: 16. CDR1 PRHDT and CDR2 FYEKMQ come from the germline V gene (reference sequence). The CDR3 covers 17 residues. Using reference TRBV13 and TRBJ2-1 for the parts outside the CDR3, the full variable domain is AAGVIQSPRHLIKEKRETATLKCYPIPRHDTVYWYQQGPGQDPQFLISFYEKMQSDKGSIPDRFSAQQFSDYHSELNMSSLELGDSALYFCASSITPWRGLINEQFFGPGTRLTVL.

This clone has only one observation. The rearrangement uses TRBV5-5 and TRBJ1-1; TRBD1 agrees at 7 bases. V lost 4 bases, J lost 1 base, and 7 bases stayed unmatched. From germline, CDR1 is SGHKS and CDR2 YYEKEE (reference sequence). The CDR3 is made up of 15 amino acids. CDR3 bases: TGTGCCAGCAGCCGGACAGGCCGGGGGAACACTGAAGCTTTCTTT. The encoded protein is CASSRTGRGNTEAFF.

The rearrangement joins TRBV6-4 to TRBJ2-5; TRBD1 might be the D (5 bases). Germline V gene lookup returns CDR1 MRHNA and CDR2 SNTAGT. The CDR3 extends over 13 amino acids. With 2 bases removed from V and 5 bases from J, the gap between germline ends came to 9 bases. CDR3: CASSDDRKETQYF. In DNA, the CDR3 is TGTGCCAGCAGTGACGACAGAAAGGAGACCCAGTACTTC.

V is TRBV10-3 and J is TRBJ1-2; D is perhaps TRBD1 (5 bases). The CDR3 runs to 11 residues. The V end was cut by 3 bases, the J end by 10 bases, with 9 bases between. Germline V gene data show CDR1 as ENHRY and CDR2 as SYGVKD. CDR3 sequence (DNA): TGTGCCATCAGTGATGGGGGGGACTACACCTTC. Protein sequence: CAISDGGDYTF.

This clone was seen just once. The gene calls are TRBV30 and TRBJ2-7; D gene unclear. Between the trimmed V and J ends, which lost 0 bases and 5 bases, there was a span of 11 bases. CDR1 and CDR2 (germline): GTSNPN, SVGIG (reference sequence). The CDR3 covers 13 residues. This CDR3 reads CAWSVLLRDEQYF. Written as DNA, the CDR3 is TGTGCCTGGAGTGTTTTACTTCGGGACGAGCAGTACTTC.

This clone was seen once. The genes are TRBV2 and TRBJ2-1; 8 bases match TRBD2. The CDR3 totals 15 residues. CDR1 and CDR2 from the germline V gene are SNHLY and FYNNEI. With V trimmed by 4 bases and J by 9 bases, 11 bases remained unmatched. CDR3 DNA: TGTGCCAGCAGTGCGTTGCGGGGGGCTTTTACTGAGCAGTTCTTC. Residues: CASSALRGAFTEQFF.

This sequence joins TRBV19 and TRBJ1-5; D might be TRBD1 (6 bases). Germline CDR1 reads LNHDA; CDR2 reads SQIVND (reference sequence). The CDR3 runs to 15 residues. Trimming cost V 6 bases and J 1 base, with 13 bases left between them. This CDR3 reads CASSQNRVSNQPQHF. The CDR3 DNA follows: TGTGCCAGTAGCCAAAACAGGGTCAGCAATCAGCCCCAGCATTTT.

The genes are TRBV5-5 and TRBJ2-7; 11 nucleotides match TRBD1. V shed 5 bases, J shed 6 bases, and the junction held 13 bases outside the gene matches. The CDR3 covers 16 residues. Germline V gene lookup returns CDR1 SGHKS and CDR2 YYEKEE (reference sequence). CDR3 protein: CASRLGTGGTKSEQYF. The DNA of the CDR3 is TGTGCCAGCAGACTTGGGACAGGGGGAACAAAAAGCGAGCAGTACTTC.

The rearrangement links TRBV29-1 to TRBJ2-5; D is unresolved. This CDR3 has 13 amino acids. Between the trimmed V and J ends, which lost 6 bases and 4 bases, there was a span of 15 bases. CDR1 SQVTM and CDR2 ANQGSEA come from the germline V gene. CDR3 residues: CSVPLDLRETQYF. In DNA form, the CDR3 reads TGCAGCGTCCCCCTTGACTTAAGAGAGACCCAGTACTTC.

This sequence joins TRBV5-3 and TRBJ2-1, with D perhaps TRBD1 (5 bases). TRBV5-3 is an open reading frame, and its role is uncertain. The V gene lost 0 bases and the J gene lost 5 bases, with 24 bases spanning the gap. The length of the CDR3 is 19 residues. The CDR3 nucleotides are TGTGCCAGAAGCTTGGCCCCCCCGGGCGGACACTACGCCGACAATGAGCAGTTCTTC. Its protein product is CARSLAPPGGHYADNEQFF.

V is TRBV19 and J is TRBJ1-4, with 7 bases lining up with TRBD1. The CDR3 is made up of 16 amino acids. V shed 7 bases, J shed 6 bases, and the junction held 14 bases outside the gene matches. The germline V gene encodes CDR1 LNHDA and CDR2 SQIVND (reference sequence). The CDR3 loop is CASTSPHRGGDEKLFF. The CDR3 coding sequence is TGTGCCAGTACCTCCCCCCACAGGGGAGGAGATGAAAAACTGTTTTTT.